This T cell receptor (beta chain) was identified during a study of cytotoxic CD8 clonotypes in ibrutinib-treated CLL (dated by TCRdb to about 2021). In the study overall: The cohort was composed of more than ten relapsed/refractory and about 15 treatment-naive patients; IGHV unmutated status was identified in 17 patients. Cryopreserved peripheral blood mononuclear cells were obtained prior to treatment, at the time of response, and at either disease progression or sustained remission. Longitudinal samples were available for about 30% of the 86 trial participants. Partial responses were observed in roughly 25 patients and complete responses in 2; after a median follow-up of roughly 62 months, remission was maintained in around 14 patients and progression was observed in 12. The response samples were drawn at a median of approximately twelve months into treatment, with a range of about 6 to 36 months. Patients were still on ibrutinib when every remission and progressive disease sample was collected. On average, each sample had approximately 260,000 productive templates and more than 85,000 productive rearrangements.

The label giving this sample's time point can be read as: 12 months on ibrutinib. For TCR beta library preparation, roughly 2 micrograms of genomic DNA were extracted from the cryopreserved PBMCs. High-throughput TCR beta sequencing was performed on longitudinal blood samples from CLL patients receiving ibrutinib monotherapy. The patients were enrolled in a single-center, open-label phase 2 trial of ibrutinib monotherapy. The goal of deep resolution MiSeq sequencing was a depth between 1 in 1 million and 1 in 200,000 T cells, and coverage averaged 10x per clonotype. TCR beta libraries were generated with the immunoSEQ hsTCRB Kit. As for the original processing: Data were analyzed with ImmunoSEQ Data Assistant and ImmunoSEQ Analyzer, with V, D and J genes assigned per IMGT definitions. Clonality was computed as one minus normalized Shannon entropy of productive rearrangement frequencies, ranging from 0 to 1. Public clonotype analysis was restricted to overrepresented clonotypes comprising at least 0.05% of each patient's repertoire. Roughly 12 age-matched healthy donor repertoires from immuneACCESS were used as controls for clonality. Imported from immuneACCESS, the table was reduced by TCRdb to in-frame sequences with V and J called. These copies leave out some clones; in studies compared against another copy, an unresolved V gene accounts for under half, and the cause of the remainder is not known. D and trimming were read from the DNA, whereas the V and J calls and clone size are those reported in that table. Counted in this sample were about 68,000 clones; around two thirds of them appeared once. The leading ten clones occupy about 5.7% of the sample.

What the authors observed across the whole study: Sampling times were not matched between patients in sustained remission and patients whose disease was progressing, and lymph node repertoires were not examined. Public clonotypes were rare and either shrank or stayed stable during treatment, and the rise in clonality at ibrutinib response reflected expansion of private clonotypes. At baseline, clonality was higher than in age-matched healthy donors and showed a strong correlation with circulating CD8+ T-cell counts. Clonality rose at ibrutinib response, remained stable during sustained remission, and dropped back toward baseline at progression.

Worth noting for this clone: Its antigen remains undetermined. No much larger clonotype is one base removed from it; base qualities were not supplied.

This TCR was sampled from a human donor with chronic lymphocytic leukemia. The sequences come from PBMCs, collected after 12 months of ibrutinib treatment.

The nucleotides read TGTGCCAGCAGCTTGGACCAAAAAGAGACCCAGTACTTC. It translates to CASSLDQKETQYF. The V gene is TRBV5-4 and the J gene is TRBJ2-5; the D gene is not confidently resolved. CDR3 length: 13 amino acids, cysteine to phenylalanine. The DNA shown is the 39-base CDR3, in frame from base 1. A distance of 6 bases separates the germline ends of V and J, which lose 0 bases and 3 bases respectively. The CDR1 and CDR2 encoded by the germline V gene (reference sequence) are SGHNT and YYREEE.